This is a list of T cell receptor beta chains from one sample in a study of beta chain features in type 1 diabetes. Profiling relied on immunoSEQ multiplex PCR, and the TCRdb table lists in-frame clones only, not all of them. Among 400,000 to 550,000 clones listed, roughly 11% were seen once. Sequencing input: naive CD4+ T cells from blood. These receptors all come from a woman aged 18-29 years in good health. Both conserved end residues are part of each CDR3. D genes are given only for firm matches. Clone size is given for some rows only: seen once, a few or many times, or a class if the clone is expanded.

D gene: TRBD1; V gene: TRBV6-1; clone size: .; J gene: TRBJ2-5; CDR3 protein: CASRGRTGSQETQYF; CDR3 DNA: TGTGCCAGCAGAGGACGGACAGGGAGTCAAGAGACCCAGTACTTC
D gene: TRBD1; V gene: TRBV2; clone size: .; J gene: TRBJ1-1; CDR3 protein: CASSEFGQGYTEAFF; CDR3 DNA: TGTGCCAGCAGTGAATTCGGACAGGGTTACACTGAAGCTTTCTTT
D gene: .; V gene: TRBV7-2; clone size: .; J gene: TRBJ2-5; CDR3 protein: CASSATQETQYF; CDR3 DNA: TGTGCCAGCAGCGCGACACAAGAGACCCAGTACTTC
D gene: .; V gene: TRBV14; clone size: few; J gene: TRBJ1-1; CDR3 protein: CASSQAWTVRGWNTEAFF; CDR3 DNA: TGTGCCAGCAGCCAGGCATGGACAGTCAGGGGATGGAACACTGAAGCTTTCTTT
D gene: .; V gene: TRBV7-9; clone size: few; J gene: TRBJ2-5; CDR3 protein: CASSPPGSETQYF; CDR3 DNA: TGTGCCAGCAGCCCGCCGGGATCAGAGACCCAGTACTTC
D gene: .; V gene: TRBV27; clone size: few; J gene: TRBJ2-7; CDR3 protein: CASSYRRAGYEQYF; CDR3 DNA: TGTGCCAGCAGTTATCGACGGGCAGGCTACGAGCAGTACTTC
D gene: .; V gene: TRBV7-2; clone size: .; J gene: TRBJ2-5; CDR3 protein: CASSFASGRWRAQYF; CDR3 DNA: TGTGCCAGCAGCTTTGCGTCGGGACGGTGGAGGGCCCAGTACTTC
D gene: .; V gene: TRBV29-1; clone size: few; J gene: TRBJ2-3; CDR3 protein: CSVVGGLHTDTQYF; CDR3 DNA: TGCAGCGTTGTGGGGGGTTTGCACACAGATACGCAGTATTTT
D gene: .; V gene: TRBV6-5; clone size: .; J gene: TRBJ1-2; CDR3 protein: CASSPSWGRSGYTF; CDR3 DNA: TGTGCCAGCAGCCCCAGTTGGGGGCGAAGTGGCTACACCTTC
D gene: .; V gene: TRBV5-1; clone size: few; J gene: TRBJ2-6; CDR3 protein: CASSDLGGRANVLTF; CDR3 DNA: TGCGCCAGCAGCGATCTTGGGGGAAGGGCCAACGTCCTGACTTTC
D gene: .; V gene: TRBV6-5; clone size: few; J gene: TRBJ1-6; CDR3 protein: CASSYSTPSSPLHF; CDR3 DNA: TGTGCCAGCAGTTACTCGACTCCCAGTTCACCCCTCCACTTT
D gene: .; V gene: TRBV13; clone size: .; J gene: TRBJ1-2; CDR3 protein: CASTTAQTPYGYTF; CDR3 DNA: TGTGCCAGCACCACGGCCCAAACCCCCTATGGCTACACCTTC
D gene: TRBD2; V gene: TRBV7-9; clone size: .; J gene: TRBJ2-1; CDR3 protein: CASSSPAGGYNEQFF; CDR3 DNA: TGTGCCAGCAGCTCCCCAGCGGGAGGCTACAATGAGCAGTTCTTC
D gene: TRBD2; V gene: TRBV25-1; clone size: .; J gene: TRBJ2-7; CDR3 protein: CASSEFPSGRNRDEQYF; CDR3 DNA: TGTGCCAGCAGTGAATTCCCCAGCGGGAGAAATCGGGACGAGCAGTACTTC
D gene: .; V gene: TRBV5-1; clone size: few; J gene: TRBJ2-7; CDR3 protein: CASSSGTPPYEQYF; CDR3 DNA: TGCGCCAGCAGCTCGGGGACTCCCCCGTACGAGCAGTACTTC
D gene: .; V gene: TRBV30; clone size: many; J gene: TRBJ2-5; CDR3 protein: CAWSVSGETQYF; CDR3 DNA: TGTGCCTGGAGTGTATCGGGGGAGACCCAGTACTTC
D gene: .; V gene: TRBV7-6; clone size: .; J gene: TRBJ2-3; CDR3 protein: CASSLDRATDTQYF; CDR3 DNA: TGTGCCAGCAGCCTAGACAGAGCCACAGATACGCAGTATTTT
D gene: .; V gene: TRBV5-4; clone size: few; J gene: TRBJ2-3; CDR3 protein: CASSFPSGRGTDTQYF; CDR3 DNA: TGTGCCAGCAGCTTCCCTTCCGGCCGTGGCACAGATACGCAGTATTTT
D gene: .; V gene: TRBV19; clone size: few; J gene: TRBJ2-7; CDR3 protein: CASSIDSASSYEQYF; CDR3 DNA: TGTGCCAGTAGTATAGACAGTGCAAGCTCCTACGAGCAGTACTTC
D gene: .; V gene: TRBV7-8; clone size: .; J gene: TRBJ2-4; CDR3 protein: CASSIRTPGQWDIQYF; CDR3 DNA: TGTGCCAGCAGCATTCGTACCCCGGGACAATGGGACATTCAGTACTTC
D gene: .; V gene: TRBV5-4; clone size: few; J gene: TRBJ2-1; CDR3 protein: CASSSYNEQFF; CDR3 DNA: TGTGCCAGCAGCAGCTACAATGAGCAGTTCTTC
D gene: .; V gene: TRBV7-9; clone size: .; J gene: TRBJ2-1; CDR3 protein: CASSPPGSRSYNEQFF; CDR3 DNA: TGTGCCAGCAGCCCCCCAGGGAGCAGGTCCTACAATGAGCAGTTCTTC
D gene: .; V gene: TRBV7-9; clone size: .; J gene: TRBJ2-1; CDR3 protein: CASSLVTSNEQFF; CDR3 DNA: TGTGCCAGCAGCTTAGTCACCAGTAATGAGCAGTTCTTC
D gene: TRBD2; V gene: TRBV5-1; clone size: .; J gene: TRBJ2-3; CDR3 protein: CASSLGRANTDTQYF; CDR3 DNA: TGCGCCAGCAGCCTCGGGAGGGCCAACACAGATACGCAGTATTTT
D gene: .; V gene: TRBV14; clone size: few; J gene: TRBJ2-6; CDR3 protein: CASSQGVGHLVPGANVLTF; CDR3 DNA: TGTGCCAGCAGCCAAGGTGTGGGACACCTTGTACCTGGGGCCAACGTCCTGACTTTC
D gene: TRBD1; V gene: TRBV18; clone size: .; J gene: TRBJ1-4; CDR3 protein: CASSPTPGQSSNEKLFF; CDR3 DNA: TGTGCCAGCTCACCGACCCCGGGACAGTCCTCTAATGAAAAACTGTTTTTT
D gene: TRBD1; V gene: TRBV7-9; clone size: few; J gene: TRBJ2-2; CDR3 protein: CASSQGQENTGELFF; CDR3 DNA: TGTGCCAGCAGCCAAGGACAGGAGAACACCGGGGAGCTGTTTTTT
D gene: .; V gene: TRBV20-1; clone size: few; J gene: TRBJ1-2; CDR3 protein: CRPGRNYGYTF; CDR3 DNA: TGCAGACCCGGACGGAACTATGGCTACACCTTC
D gene: .; V gene: TRBV29-1; clone size: .; J gene: TRBJ2-1; CDR3 protein: CSGQALGGDSYNEQFF; CDR3 DNA: TGCAGCGGGCAAGCCCTCGGGGGAGATTCCTACAATGAACAGTTCTTC
D gene: TRBD1; V gene: TRBV5-1; clone size: few; J gene: TRBJ2-2; CDR3 protein: CASSLATGGYTGELFF; CDR3 DNA: TGCGCCAGCAGCTTGGCAACAGGGGGATACACCGGGGAGCTGTTTTTT
D gene: .; V gene: TRBV7-3; clone size: .; J gene: TRBJ2-5; CDR3 protein: CASSLRQGETQYF; CDR3 DNA: TGTGCCAGCAGCTTAAGGCAGGGAGAGACCCAGTACTTC
D gene: TRBD1; V gene: TRBV2; clone size: .; J gene: TRBJ1-4; CDR3 protein: CATHRGEDEKLFF; CDR3 DNA: TGTGCCACCCACAGGGGGGAAGATGAAAAACTGTTTTTT
D gene: .; V gene: TRBV2; clone size: .; J gene: TRBJ1-1; CDR3 protein: CASSESRVNEAFF; CDR3 DNA: TGTGCCAGCAGTGAGAGCAGGGTTAATGAAGCTTTCTTT
D gene: .; V gene: TRBV27; clone size: .; J gene: TRBJ2-7; CDR3 protein: CASSQEGTWGPYEQYF; CDR3 DNA: TGTGCCAGCAGCCAGGAGGGGACATGGGGGCCCTACGAGCAGTACTTC
D gene: TRBD1; V gene: TRBV29-1; clone size: few; J gene: TRBJ1-2; CDR3 protein: CSAKQGAPNYGYTF; CDR3 DNA: TGCAGCGCAAAACAGGGGGCCCCTAACTATGGCTACACCTTC
D gene: TRBD1; V gene: TRBV9; clone size: few; J gene: TRBJ2-1; CDR3 protein: CASSPQSDRVHNEQFF; CDR3 DNA: TGTGCCAGCAGCCCACAGAGCGACAGGGTCCACAATGAGCAGTTCTTC
D gene: .; V gene: TRBV20-1; clone size: .; J gene: TRBJ2-5; CDR3 protein: CSAIVGETQYF; CDR3 DNA: TGCAGTGCCATAGTCGGGGAGACCCAGTACTTC
D gene: .; V gene: TRBV7-2; clone size: .; J gene: TRBJ2-1; CDR3 protein: CASSLRSRGGRSSYNEQFF; CDR3 DNA: TGTGCCAGCAGCTTAAGGTCTAGAGGGGGAAGAAGCTCCTACAATGAGCAGTTCTTC
D gene: TRBD1; V gene: TRBV9; clone size: few; J gene: TRBJ2-2; CDR3 protein: CASSVKTGGNTGELFF; CDR3 DNA: TGTGCCAGCAGCGTAAAGACAGGGGGAAACACCGGGGAGCTGTTTTTT
D gene: .; V gene: TRBV7-3; clone size: few; J gene: TRBJ2-3; CDR3 protein: CASSLGARGTRGTQYF; CDR3 DNA: TGTGCCAGCAGCTTAGGGGCCAGGGGTACTAGGGGGACGCAGTATTTT
D gene: .; V gene: TRBV2; clone size: .; J gene: TRBJ2-1; CDR3 protein: CASGVASTYNEQFF; CDR3 DNA: TGTGCCAGCGGAGTTGCTTCTACCTACAATGAGCAGTTCTTC
D gene: .; V gene: TRBV30; clone size: .; J gene: TRBJ1-3; CDR3 protein: CAWSGARAPSGNTIYF; CDR3 DNA: TGTGCCTGGAGTGGTGCCCGGGCCCCCTCTGGAAACACCATATATTTT
D gene: .; V gene: TRBV9; clone size: few; J gene: TRBJ1-6; CDR3 protein: CASSGVARSPLHF; CDR3 DNA: TGTGCCAGCAGCGGAGTTGCCCGTTCACCCCTCCACTTT
D gene: TRBD2; V gene: TRBV11-3; clone size: few; J gene: TRBJ2-1; CDR3 protein: CASSSMKAGGYNEQFF; CDR3 DNA: TGTGCCAGCAGCTCAATGAAAGCGGGAGGGTACAATGAGCAGTTCTTC
D gene: TRBD2; V gene: TRBV7-2; clone size: .; J gene: TRBJ2-2; CDR3 protein: CASSSPPGGLVNTGELFF; CDR3 DNA: TGTGCCAGCAGCTCCCCTCCGGGGGGGCTTGTCAACACCGGGGAGCTGTTTTTT
D gene: .; V gene: TRBV29-1; clone size: few; J gene: TRBJ2-1; CDR3 protein: CSAITSVRATNEQFF; CDR3 DNA: TGCAGCGCAATCACGTCGGTCAGGGCCACCAATGAGCAGTTCTTC
D gene: TRBD1; V gene: TRBV29-1; clone size: few; J gene: TRBJ1-1; CDR3 protein: CSGWDRGNTEAFF; CDR3 DNA: TGCAGCGGCTGGGACAGGGGAAACACTGAAGCTTTCTTT
D gene: TRBD2; V gene: TRBV2; clone size: few; J gene: TRBJ2-3; CDR3 protein: CASSDTGLLFTDTQYF; CDR3 DNA: TGTGCCAGCAGTGATACGGGACTACTTTTCACAGATACGCAGTATTTT
D gene: TRBD1; V gene: TRBV7-2; clone size: few; J gene: TRBJ2-3; CDR3 protein: CASSLGDRVAADTQYF; CDR3 DNA: TGTGCCAGCAGCCTCGGGGACAGGGTCGCGGCAGATACGCAGTATTTT
D gene: .; V gene: TRBV28; clone size: .; J gene: TRBJ1-1; CDR3 protein: CASSLTRATFF; CDR3 DNA: TGTGCCAGCAGTTTGACCCGGGCGACATTCTTT